The clone carrying this T cell receptor (beta chain) occurred a few times. What it recognizes is unknown. J was trimmed by 3 bases and V by 5 bases; bases with no gene match: 4. The germline V gene has CDR1 SNHLY and CDR2 FYNNEI. This CDR3 region has 13 residues. This specimen belongs to a study of cytomegalovirus exposure and HLA in healthy donors. Findings and caveats of the study: Later analysis demonstrated an association between a missense DCLRE1C variant and TCR beta V- and J-gene trimming. In vitro confirmation showed three CMV-associated chains to be CMV antigen specific.

PCR primers comprised 60 Vbeta and 13 Jbeta primers. This table comes from immunoSEQ multiplex PCR, and its TCRdb copy is limited to in-frame clones, with some not included. The table includes 100,000 to 150,000 clones, 65% to 75% detected once. Sequencing used PBMCs. This receptor was taken from a woman in her fifties or sixties in good health and CMV-seropositive. V gene TRBV2 combines with J gene TRBJ2-7; 7 bases map to TRBD2. The CDR3 spells CASSKGLLYEQYF. The CDR3 bases are TGTGCCAGCAGTAAGGGACTACTCTACGAGCAGTACTTC.